Here is one T cell receptor beta chain with its context. What it binds is unknown. The data were taken from a study of CD8 T cells in Susac syndrome. Whole-study results and caveats: In its TCR sequencing and HLA analysis, the study acknowledged that the number of individuals was relatively small.

Random hexamers primed reverse transcription of roughly 0.5 to 1 ug RNA. By means of immunoSEQ multiplex PCR, TCR beta CDR3 spanning 54 Vbeta and 13 Jbeta underwent amplification. In TCRdb, the immunoSEQ multiplex PCR reads were re-called with MiXCR into one record per CDR3 protein. The data contain 100,000 to 150,000 distinct CDR3 sequences, 85% to 95% of them singletons. Included as multiple sclerosis controls were treatment-naive patients who had stable or active relapsing-remitting disease. Negative isolation yielded CD8+ and CD4+ T cells; FACS enriched TEMRA cells. The CDR3 runs 15 residues. Germline V gene data show CDR1 as DFQATT and CDR2 as SNEGSKA (reference sequence). Germline trimming cut 6 bases from V and 7 bases from J; bases unmatched to any gene: 15.

The rearrangement uses TRBV20-1 and TRBJ2-1; 7 bases map to TRBD1. This receptor was obtained from a human donor with multiple sclerosis. Source material: CD8+ T cells from PBMCs. The DNA of the CDR3 is TGCAGTGCCCGGACGGTCAGGCCCAGGGGGAATGAGCAGTTCTTC. It codes for CSARTVRPRGNEQFF.